Below, 12 T cell receptor beta chains from the same sample are listed, as sequenced in a study of blood T cell repertoires in COVID-19. Sequencing was performed with immunoSEQ multiplex PCR; in TCRdb, only in-frame clones are kept and a portion is missing. The sample yields tens of thousands of clones, about 81% seen once. The sample comprised peripheral blood. These receptors were collected from a woman of 80 years or more with acute or convalescent COVID-19.

The chain couples TRBV6-5 to TRBJ2-7; D might be TRBD1 (6 bases). Trimming removed 6 bases at V and 2 bases at J, with 14 bases between. Looked up from germline, CDR1 is MNHEY and CDR2 is SVGAGI. The CDR3 spans 14 residues. The CDR3 loop is CASSPDSGAYEQYF. The DNA of the CDR3 is TGTGCCAGCAGCCCGGACAGTGGAGCCTACGAGCAGTACTTC.

The chain joins TRBV28 to TRBJ2-7, with 9 positions matching TRBD1. CDR1 MDHEN and CDR2 SYDVKM come from the germline V gene. Trimming cost V 2 bases and J 3 bases; bases outside gene matches: 5. The CDR3 extends over 15 amino acids. The DNA for the CDR3 is TGTGCCAGCAGTTTAGAGGGACAGGGAAACTACGAGCAGTACTTC. Translating it yields CASSLEGQGNYEQYF.

The genes are TRBV5-5 and TRBJ2-3; D is ambiguous. This CDR3 has 15 residues. The V gene lost 4 bases and the J gene lost 2 bases, with 14 bases spanning the gap. The germline V gene has CDR1 SGHKS and CDR2 YYEKEE (reference sequence). The CDR3 DNA reads TGTGCCAGCAGCAGACTGAACTTCCACACAGATACGCAGTATTTT. Translating it yields CASSRLNFHTDTQYF.

This chain connects TRBV4-1 to TRBJ1-4; TRBD1 aligns across 8 bases. The V and J ends lost 1 base and 7 bases, in that order; junction bases with no gene match: 5. The CDR3 sequence is 15 residues long. The germline gives CDR1 MGHRA, CDR2 YSYEKL. The CDR3 is CASSQGTGGSEKLFF. DNA of the CDR3: TGCGCCAGCAGCCAAGGAACAGGGGGGAGTGAAAAACTGTTTTTT.

This clone turned up a few times. The chain uses TRBV19 and TRBJ2-3; TRBD2 matches at 8 bases. Germline assignment: CDR1 LNHDA and CDR2 SQIVND (reference sequence). This CDR3 is built from 13 residues. V was clipped by 2 bases and J by 5 bases; unmatched bases: 0. The CDR3 nucleotides are TGTGCCAGTAGTATAACTAGCGGAGATACGCAGTATTTT. This encodes CASSITSGDTQYF. Drawing the rest from reference TRBV19 and TRBJ2-3, the complete variable domain is DGGITQSPKYLFRKEGQNVTLSCEQNLNHDAMYWYRQDPGQGLRLIYYSQIVNDFQKGDIAEGYSVSREKKESFPLTVTSAQKNPTAFYLCASSITSGDTQYFGPGTRLTVL.

The V call is TRBV9, the J call TRBJ2-7, with D possibly matching TRBD1 (7 bases). Trimming shortened V by 0 bases and J by 6 bases, and 19 bases separated the two germline ends. The CDR3 loop spans 16 amino acids. The germline CDR1 and CDR2 sequences are SGDLS and YYNGEE. The CDR3 sequence is CASSVDGGGGGPEQYF. For the CDR3, the DNA is TGTGCCAGCAGCGTAGACGGTGGAGGAGGGGGCCCCGAGCAGTACTTC. The variable domain in full, with the rest retrieved from reference TRBV9 and TRBJ2-7, is DSGVTQTPKHLITATGQRVTLRCSPRSGDLSVYWYQQSLDQGLQFLIQYYNGEERAKGNILERFSAQQFPDLHSELNLSSLELGDSALYFCASSVDGGGGGPEQYFGPGTRLTVT.

This clone showed up many times. V is TRBV19 and J is TRBJ2-2; 7 bases line up with TRBD2. The CDR3 consists of 15 residues. Germline CDR1 and CDR2: LNHDA and SQIVND (reference sequence). With 10 bases clipped from V and 2 bases from J, the junction kept 10 bases outside the gene matches. The CDR3 region is CATVGGGLNTGELFF. CDR3 sequence (DNA): TGTGCCACCGTGGGGGGAGGGCTAAACACCGGGGAGCTGTTTTTT.

V usage is TRBV6-1 and J usage is TRBJ2-4; D is ambiguous. Germline V gene sequence: CDR1 MNHNS, CDR2 SASEGT. The CDR3 sequence is 16 residues long. The ends were cut back, 2 bases at V and 0 bases at J, with 11 bases in the middle. The CDR3 bases are TGTGCCAGCAGTGAATTGGGCCGCCTAGCCAAAAACATTCAGTACTTC. Residues: CASSELGRLAKNIQYF.

This rearrangement joins TRBV7-3 to TRBJ2-3, with a possible D match to TRBD1 (5 bases). The CDR3 is 14 amino acids. The V end lost 4 bases, the J end lost 2 bases, and 10 bases lay between the germline ends. The V gene's germline CDR1 is SGHTA and CDR2 FQGTGA. The CDR3 coding sequence is TGTGCCAGCAGCTACCCGACAGACACAGATACGCAGTATTTT. Protein sequence: CASSYPTDTDTQYF. Full variable domain (missing parts from reference TRBV7-3 and TRBJ2-3): GAGVSQTPSNKVTEKGKYVELRCDPISGHTALYWYRQSLGQGPEFLIYFQGTGAADDSGLPNDRFFAVRPEGSVSTLKIQRTERGDSAVYLCASSYPTDTDTQYFGPGTRLTVL.

The chain combines TRBV27 with TRBJ2-1; 10 bases align to TRBD2. The CDR3 sequence is 13 residues long. J was trimmed by 6 bases and V by 6 bases; bases with no gene match: 2. Per the germline V gene, CDR1 is MNHEY and CDR2 is SMNVEV (reference sequence). The chain's CDR3 is CASRIAGGNEQFF. The CDR3 nucleotides are TGTGCCAGCAGGATAGCGGGAGGCAATGAGCAGTTCTTC.

In DNA, the CDR3 is TGTGCCAGCAGTTATTCCCCGGGACAGATATACAATGAGCAGTTCTTC. This gives the protein CASSYSPGQIYNEQFF. The chain uses TRBV6-2 or TRBV6-3 and TRBJ2-1; TRBD1 aligns across 7 bases. This CDR3 spans 16 amino acids. Germline CDR1 and CDR2: MNHEY and SVGEGT. The V segment lost 3 bases and the J segment 4 bases; nucleotides outside the gene matches: 9.

This rearrangement joins TRBV19 to TRBJ1-1; D is possibly TRBD1 (5 bases). CDR1 and CDR2 from the germline V gene are LNHDA and SQIVND (reference sequence). CDR3 length equals 13 residues. Trimming took off 0 bases at V and 8 bases at J, with 10 bases between the two ends. CDR3 sequence reads: CASSIEERGEAFF. The CDR3 DNA sequence: TGTGCCAGTAGTATAGAGGAGCGGGGGGAAGCTTTCTTT.